This T cell receptor (beta chain) appears in the sequencing data of a study of T-cell reconstitution after alpha-beta-depleted transplantation in children. This clonotype appeared a few times. The target antigen is unknown. TCRbeta library construction was performed incorporating unique molecular identifiers. TCRdb used MiXCR to reprocess the PCR reads, holding one entry per CDR3 protein. The table has 300,000 or so distinct CDR3 sequences, 23% seen once. This CDR3 region has 13 residues. Germline lookup yields CDR1 MNHEY and CDR2 SVGEGT. V was shortened by 7 bases and J by 0 bases, with 10 bases between the two germline ends. Overall study results and limits: Reports say that about two months after transplant, the alpha-beta T cells came out of several hundred graft clones that had expanded.

The gene calls are TRBV6-2 or TRBV6-3 and TRBJ2-7; no firm D call. The sample was PBMCs, mostly from graft donor cells, taken 180 days after TCRalphabeta/CD19-depleted stem cell transplant. This receptor was obtained from a male patient younger than 18 who had a stem cell transplant for acute lymphoblastic leukemia, so the T cells may come from the graft donor. In DNA form, the CDR3 reads TGTGCCAGCAACGGCTCACCCTCCTACGAGCAGTACTTC. Translated: CASNGSPSYEQYF.